This T cell receptor beta chain was identified in a study of control samples from healthy donors and cancer patients. This clone was seen only once. Clones were sequenced by immunoSEQ multiplex PCR, and TCRdb holds only the in-frame ones, with some missing. The table has roughly 120,000 clones, 88% seen once. Trimming cost V 0 bases and J 2 bases, with 7 bases left between them. From germline, CDR1 is LNHNV and CDR2 YYDKDF (reference sequence). CDR3 length equals 14 residues. The clonotype originates from a woman in her 70s in good health. The sample taken for sequencing was blood. The V gene is TRBV15, the J gene TRBJ1-2, with no clear D. The CDR3 DNA follows: TGTGCCACCAGCAGAGATCTTAACAACTATGGCTACACCTTC. Its translation is CATSRDLNNYGYTF.